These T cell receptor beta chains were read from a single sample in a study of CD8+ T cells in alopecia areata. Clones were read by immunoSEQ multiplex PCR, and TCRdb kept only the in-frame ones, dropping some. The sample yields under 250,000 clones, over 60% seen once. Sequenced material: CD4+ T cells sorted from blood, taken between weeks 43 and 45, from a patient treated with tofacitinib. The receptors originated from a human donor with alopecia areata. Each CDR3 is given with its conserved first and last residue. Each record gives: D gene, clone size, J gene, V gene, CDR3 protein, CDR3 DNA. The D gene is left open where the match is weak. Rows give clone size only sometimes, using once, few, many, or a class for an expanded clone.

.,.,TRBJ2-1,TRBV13,CASSLRDYNEQFF,TGTGCCAGCAGCCTCCGGGACTACAATGAGCAGTTCTTC
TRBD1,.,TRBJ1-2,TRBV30,CAWSVHPGTGLRGYTF,TGTGCCTGGAGTGTACATCCTGGGACAGGGCTCCGTGGCTACACCTTC
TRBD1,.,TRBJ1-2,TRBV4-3,CASSQEATGNYGYTF,TGCGCCAGCAGCCAAGAGGCGACAGGGAACTATGGCTACACCTTC
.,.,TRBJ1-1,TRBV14,CASSKTPGNTEAFF,TGTGCCAGCAGCAAGACACCGGGGAACACTGAAGCTTTCTTT
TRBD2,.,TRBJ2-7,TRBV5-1,CASSHRTSGAYEQYF,TGCGCCAGCAGCCACCGGACTAGCGGTGCCTACGAGCAGTACTTC
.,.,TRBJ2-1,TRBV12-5,CASVGPPYNEQFF,TGTGCTAGTGTCGGACCACCCTACAATGAGCAGTTCTTC
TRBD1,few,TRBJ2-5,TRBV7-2,CASSPLPGGIETQYF,TGTGCCAGCAGCCCACTTCCAGGGGGTATAGAGACCCAGTACTTC
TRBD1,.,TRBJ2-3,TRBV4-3,CASSQVTGGSTDTQYF,TGCGCCAGCAGCCAAGTAACAGGGGGTAGCACAGATACGCAGTATTTT
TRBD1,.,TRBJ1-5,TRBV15,CATKQGDDQPQHF,TGTGCCACCAAACAGGGGGATGATCAGCCCCAGCATTTT
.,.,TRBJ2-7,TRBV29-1,CSAVKGVEQYF,TGCAGCGCCGTGAAGGGGGTAGAGCAGTACTTC
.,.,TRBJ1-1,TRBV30,CAWMGGPNTEAFF,TGTGCCTGGATGGGTGGTCCGAACACTGAAGCTTTCTTT
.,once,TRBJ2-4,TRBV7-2,CASSPKTELAKNIQYF,TGTGCCAGCAGCCCCAAGACGGAATTAGCCAAAAACATTCAGTACTTC
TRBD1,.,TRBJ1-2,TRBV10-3,CAISEFRDSQGYTF,TGTGCCATCAGTGAGTTTAGGGACAGCCAAGGCTACACCTTC
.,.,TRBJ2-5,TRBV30,CAWKPGWKETQYF,TGTGCCTGGAAGCCAGGGTGGAAAGAGACCCAGTACTTC
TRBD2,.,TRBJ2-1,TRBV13,CASTQLGGGASYNEQFF,TGTGCCAGCACCCAGCTAGGCGGGGGGGCTTCCTACAATGAGCAGTTCTTC
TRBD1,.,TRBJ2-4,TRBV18,CASSPDRGQDIQYF,TGTGCCAGCTCCCCCGACAGGGGGCAGGACATTCAGTACTTC